This T cell receptor (beta chain) was captured by sequencing in a study of blood T cell repertoires in COVID-19. Study information: Sources were T cells, B-cell-depleted T cells, or PBMCs; the material itself was cDNA or gDNA.

As processed by the authors: Reference gene primers were amplified, and this amplification served to estimate nucleated cell counts. The method was immunoSEQ multiplex PCR; TCRdb's version includes in-frame clones alone and lacks a portion of them. The V and J calls and the clone size are those of that table, but D and trimming were determined from the DNA. The sample contains under 450,000 clones, approximately 89% of which appear only once. CDR1 and CDR2 (germline): LNHDA, SQIVND (reference sequence). Between the trimmed V and J ends, which lost 11 bases and 0 bases, there was a span of 9 bases. This CDR3 comprises 12 residues.

Sequencing was carried out using PBMCs or T cells enriched from blood (not recorded which). The receptor was derived from a man younger than 40 who had recovered from COVID-19. The rearrangement joins TRBV19 to TRBJ2-3; D remains ambiguous. CDR3 amino acids: CAVASSTDTQYF. The CDR3 DNA reads TGTGCCGTGGCCTCTAGCACAGATACGCAGTATTTT. Filled out from reference TRBV19 and TRBJ2-3, the complete variable domain reads DGGITQSPKYLFRKEGQNVTLSCEQNLNHDAMYWYRQDPGQGLRLIYYSQIVNDFQKGDIAEGYSVSREKKESFPLTVTSAQKNPTAFYLCAVASSTDTQYFGPGTRLTVL.